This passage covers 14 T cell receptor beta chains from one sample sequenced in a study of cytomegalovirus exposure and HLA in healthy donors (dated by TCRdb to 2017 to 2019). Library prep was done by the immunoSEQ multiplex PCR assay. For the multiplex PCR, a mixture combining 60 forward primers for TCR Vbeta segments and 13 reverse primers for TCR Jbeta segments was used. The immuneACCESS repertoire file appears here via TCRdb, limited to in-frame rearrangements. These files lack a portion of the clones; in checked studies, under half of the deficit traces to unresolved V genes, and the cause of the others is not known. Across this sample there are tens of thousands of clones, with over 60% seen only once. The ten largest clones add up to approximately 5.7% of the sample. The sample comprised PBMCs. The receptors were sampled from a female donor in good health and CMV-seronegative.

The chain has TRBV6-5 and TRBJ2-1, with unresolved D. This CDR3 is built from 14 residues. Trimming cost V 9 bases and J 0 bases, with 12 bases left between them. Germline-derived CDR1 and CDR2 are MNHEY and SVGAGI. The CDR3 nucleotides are TGTGCCAGTAGCCGCCGCAGCTCCTACAATGAGCAGTTCTTC. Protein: CASSRRSSYNEQFF.

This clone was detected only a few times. Here the CDR3 DNA reads TGTGCCAGCAGTGGCGGGACAGACTTTGAAGCTTTCTTT. It translates to CASSGGTDFEAFF. The chain links TRBV25-1 to TRBJ1-1, with TRBD1 matching over 7 bases. Germline CDR1 is MGHDK and CDR2 is SYGVNS. The CDR3 has 13 residues. J gave up 7 bases and V 4 bases, and 6 bases lay outside the gene matches. The variable domain in full, completed from reference TRBV25-1 and TRBJ1-1, reads EADIYQTPRYLVIGTGKKITLECSQTMGHDKMYWYQQDPGMELHLIHYSYGVNSTEKGDLSSESTVSRIRTEHFPLTLESARPSHTSQYLCASSGGTDFEAFFGQGTRLTVV.

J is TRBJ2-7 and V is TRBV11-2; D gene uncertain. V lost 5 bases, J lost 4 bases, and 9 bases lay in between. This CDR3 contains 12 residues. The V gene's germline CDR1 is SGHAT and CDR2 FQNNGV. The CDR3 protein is CASSATMYEQYF. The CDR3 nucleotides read TGTGCCAGCAGCGCCACTATGTACGAGCAGTACTTC.

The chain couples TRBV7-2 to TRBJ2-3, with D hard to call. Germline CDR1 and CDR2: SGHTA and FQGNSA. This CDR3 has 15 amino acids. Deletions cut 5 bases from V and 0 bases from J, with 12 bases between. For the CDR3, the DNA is TGTGCCAGCAGCAGGTGGCGGTCTAGCACAGATACGCAGTATTTT. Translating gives CASSRWRSSTDTQYF.

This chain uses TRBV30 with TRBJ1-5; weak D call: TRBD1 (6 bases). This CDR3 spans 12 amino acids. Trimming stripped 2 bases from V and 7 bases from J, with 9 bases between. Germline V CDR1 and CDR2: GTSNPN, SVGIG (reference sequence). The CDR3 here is CAWSQGQQPQHF. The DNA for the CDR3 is TGTGCCTGGAGTCAGGGGCAACAGCCCCAGCATTTT.

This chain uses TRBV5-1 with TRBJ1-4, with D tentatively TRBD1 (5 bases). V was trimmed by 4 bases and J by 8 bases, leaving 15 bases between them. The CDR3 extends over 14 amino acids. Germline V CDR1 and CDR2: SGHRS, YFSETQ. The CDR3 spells CASSQGGPDEKLFF. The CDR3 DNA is TGCGCCAGCAGCCAGGGAGGGCCAGACGAAAAACTGTTTTTT. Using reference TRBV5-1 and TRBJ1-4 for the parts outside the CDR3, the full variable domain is KAGVTQTPRYLIKTRGQQVTLSCSPISGHRSVSWYQQTPGQGLQFLFEYFSETQRNKGNFPGRFSGRQFSNSRSEMNVSTLELGDSALYLCASSQGGPDEKLFFGSGTQLSVL.

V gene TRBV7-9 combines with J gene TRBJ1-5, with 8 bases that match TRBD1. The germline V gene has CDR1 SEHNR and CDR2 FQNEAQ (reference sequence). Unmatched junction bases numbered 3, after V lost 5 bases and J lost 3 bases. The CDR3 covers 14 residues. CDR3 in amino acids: CASSRTGINQPQHF. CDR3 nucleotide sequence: TGTGCCAGCAGCCGGACAGGGATCAATCAGCCCCAGCATTTT.

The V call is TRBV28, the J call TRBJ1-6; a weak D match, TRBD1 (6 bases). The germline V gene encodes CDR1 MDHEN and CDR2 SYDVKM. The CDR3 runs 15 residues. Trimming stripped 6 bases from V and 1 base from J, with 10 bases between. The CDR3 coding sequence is TGTGCCAGCAGCGCAGGGGTTTCCTATAATTCACCCCTCCACTTT. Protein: CASSAGVSYNSPLHF.

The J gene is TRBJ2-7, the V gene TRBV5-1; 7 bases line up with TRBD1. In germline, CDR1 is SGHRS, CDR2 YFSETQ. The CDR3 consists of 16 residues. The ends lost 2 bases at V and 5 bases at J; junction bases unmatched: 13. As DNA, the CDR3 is TGCGCCAGCAGCTTTGACCCTACGACAGGGTTGGACGAGCAGTACTTC. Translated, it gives CASSFDPTTGLDEQYF.

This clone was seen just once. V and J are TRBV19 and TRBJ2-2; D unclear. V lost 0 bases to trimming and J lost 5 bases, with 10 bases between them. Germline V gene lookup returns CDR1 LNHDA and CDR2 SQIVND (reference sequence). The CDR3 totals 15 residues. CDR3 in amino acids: CASSIERARTGELFF. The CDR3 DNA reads TGTGCCAGTAGTATAGAAAGAGCAAGAACCGGGGAGCTGTTTTTT.

The CDR3 DNA follows: TGTGCCAGCCGGGGGGTCTACGAGCAGTACTTC. It encodes CASRGVYEQYF. V is TRBV28 and J is TRBJ2-7, with TRBD2 identical over 7 bases. V shed 8 bases and J 3 bases; nucleotides not matched to a gene: 1. CDR3 length: 11 residues. Germline CDR1 and CDR2: MDHEN and SYDVKM. The full variable domain, rest sourced from reference TRBV28 and TRBJ2-7, is DVKVTQSSRYLVKRTGEKVFLECVQDMDHENMFWYRQDPGLGLRLIYFSYDVKMKEKGDIPEGYSVSREKKERFSLILESASTNQTSMYLCASRGVYEQYFGPGTRLTVT.

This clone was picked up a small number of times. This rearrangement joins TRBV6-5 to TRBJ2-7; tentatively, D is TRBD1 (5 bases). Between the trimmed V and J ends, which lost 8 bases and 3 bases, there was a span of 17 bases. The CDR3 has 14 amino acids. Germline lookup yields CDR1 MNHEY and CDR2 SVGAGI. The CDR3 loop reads CASSTLREGYEQYF. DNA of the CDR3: TGTGCCAGCTCCACGCTCAGGGAAGGCTACGAGCAGTACTTC.

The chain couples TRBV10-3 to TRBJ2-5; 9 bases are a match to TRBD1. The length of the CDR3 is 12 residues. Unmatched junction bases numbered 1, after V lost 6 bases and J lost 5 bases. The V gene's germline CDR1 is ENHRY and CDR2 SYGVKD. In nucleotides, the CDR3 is TGTGCCATCAGCGACAGGGGGGAGACCCAGTACTTC. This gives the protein CAISDRGETQYF.

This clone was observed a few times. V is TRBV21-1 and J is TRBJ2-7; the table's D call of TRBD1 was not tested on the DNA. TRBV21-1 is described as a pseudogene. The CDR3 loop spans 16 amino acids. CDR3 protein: CASSKGNQGDSYEQYF. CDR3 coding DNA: TGTGCCAGCAGCAAAGGAAATCAGGGGGACTCCTACGAGCAGTACTTC.